These T cell receptor beta chains were read from a single sample in a study of molecular identifiers for immune sequencing clone quantification. TCRdb used MiXCR to reprocess the PCR reads, holding one entry per CDR3 protein. The repertoire includes 490,000 or so distinct CDR3 sequences, around 23% of them detected once, and under 0.8% sits in the top ten. The material sequenced was naive CD8+ T cells from blood, with Jurkat cell RNA spiked in. These receptor sequences come from a human donor in good health. Some libraries in this study had Jurkat cell RNA spiked in. CDR3s include the opening cysteine and the closing phenylalanine or tryptophan.

j_call: TRBJ2-7
v_call: TRBV20-1
cdr3_aa: CSARAPGPYEQYF

j_call: TRBJ2-7
v_call: TRBV6-5
cdr3_aa: CASNPAASGFFEQYF

j_call: TRBJ2-6
v_call: TRBV4-3
cdr3_aa: CASSPDGQGQHSGANVLTF

j_call: TRBJ1-1
v_call: TRBV7-6
cdr3_aa: CASSLAGQGAMSTEAFF

j_call: TRBJ2-1
v_call: TRBV6-5
cdr3_aa: CASSVGRSSYNEQFF

j_call: TRBJ2-7
v_call: TRBV28
cdr3_aa: CACSLRELAPGSYEQYF

j_call: TRBJ2-7
v_call: TRBV2
cdr3_aa: CASSYQGANEQYF

j_call: TRBJ1-2
v_call: TRBV7-2
cdr3_aa: CASSLVGGGGDYGYTF

j_call: TRBJ2-5
v_call: TRBV7-8
cdr3_aa: CASSGGTSGAPLQEPQYF

j_call: TRBJ2-3
v_call: TRBV19
cdr3_aa: CASSWGRSTDTQYF